This TCR beta chain was recorded in a study of T cells after yellow fever vaccination. V lost 4 bases and J lost 1; bases outside the gene matches: 7. CDR1 and CDR2 (germline): SGHRS, YFSETQ. This CDR3 is 15 amino acids long. TCRdb analysed the 5' RACE reads with MiXCR anew, one entry per CDR3 protein. The repertoire holds approximately 150,000 distinct CDR3 sequences, with approximately 6.2% as singletons. General study results and limits: Sorted repertoires could include abundant contaminating clonotypes from bulk cells.

In its sample, this clonotype was seen many times. Its specificity is not known. The chain carries TRBV5-1 and TRBJ2-5, with TRBD1 matching 7 bases. Sample: CD4+ T cells sorted from PBMCs, taken on the day of the first yellow fever vaccination. The TCR sequence derives from a man younger than 35 who received the YFV17D yellow fever vaccine. CDR3 region: CASSITGTAQETQYF. Written as DNA, the CDR3 is TGCGCCAGCAGCATCACCGGGACAGCCCAAGAGACCCAGTACTTC. The complete variable domain, with remaining parts taken from reference TRBV5-1 and TRBJ2-5, reads KAGVTQTPRYLIKTRGQQVTLSCSPISGHRSVSWYQQTPGQGLQFLFEYFSETQRNKGNFPGRFSGRQFSNSRSEMNVSTLELGDSALYLCASSITGTAQETQYFGPGTRLLVL.